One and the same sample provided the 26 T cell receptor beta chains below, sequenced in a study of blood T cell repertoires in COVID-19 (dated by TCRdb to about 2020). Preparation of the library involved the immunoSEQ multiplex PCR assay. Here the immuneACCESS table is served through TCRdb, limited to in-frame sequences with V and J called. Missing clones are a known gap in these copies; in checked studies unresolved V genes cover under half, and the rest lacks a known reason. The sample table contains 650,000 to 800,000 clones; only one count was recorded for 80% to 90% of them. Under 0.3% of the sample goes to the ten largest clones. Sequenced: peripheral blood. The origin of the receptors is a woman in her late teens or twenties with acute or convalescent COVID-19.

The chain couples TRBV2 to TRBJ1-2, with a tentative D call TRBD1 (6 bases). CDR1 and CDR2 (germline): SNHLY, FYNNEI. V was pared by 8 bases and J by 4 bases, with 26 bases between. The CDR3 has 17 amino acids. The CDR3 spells CASDIQGSSTLRYGYTF. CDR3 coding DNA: TGTGCCAGCGATATACAGGGCTCGTCCACCCTTCGCTATGGCTACACCTTC.

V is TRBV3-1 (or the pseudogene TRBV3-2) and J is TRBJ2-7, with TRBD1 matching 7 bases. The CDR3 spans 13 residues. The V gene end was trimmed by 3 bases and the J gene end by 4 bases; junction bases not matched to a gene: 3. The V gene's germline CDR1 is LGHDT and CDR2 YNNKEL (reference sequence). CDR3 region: CASSHGQAYEQYF. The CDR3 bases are TGTGCCAGCAGCCACGGACAGGCGTACGAGCAGTACTTC.

CDR3 loop: CASSAAGASPLHF. CDR3 nucleotide sequence: TGTGCCAGCAGCGCAGCAGGGGCTTCACCCCTCCACTTT. The chain combines TRBV9 with TRBJ1-6; weak D call: TRBD1 (6 bases). Trimming removed 3 bases from V and 9 bases from J, with 10 bases in between. Germline loops: CDR1 SGDLS, CDR2 YYNGEE. This CDR3 spans 13 amino acids. The full variable domain, in which reference TRBV9 and TRBJ1-6 provide the parts outside the CDR3, is DSGVTQTPKHLITATGQRVTLRCSPRSGDLSVYWYQQSLDQGLQFLIQYYNGEERAKGNILERFSAQQFPDLHSELNLSSLELGDSALYFCASSAAGASPLHFGNGTRLTVT.

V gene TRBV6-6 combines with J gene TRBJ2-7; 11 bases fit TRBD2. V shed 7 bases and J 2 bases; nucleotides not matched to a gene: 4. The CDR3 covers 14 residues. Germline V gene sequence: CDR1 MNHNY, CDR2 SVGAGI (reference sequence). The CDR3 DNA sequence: TGTGCCAGCACTAGCGGGGGGTTCCCCTACGAGCAGTACTTC. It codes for CASTSGGFPYEQYF.

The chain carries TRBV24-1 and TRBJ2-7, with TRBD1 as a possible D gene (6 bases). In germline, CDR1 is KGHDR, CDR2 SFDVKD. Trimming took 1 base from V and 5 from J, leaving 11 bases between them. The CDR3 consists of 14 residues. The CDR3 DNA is TGTGCCACCAGTGATTTCGCACAGGGCAACGAGCAGTACTTC. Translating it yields CATSDFAQGNEQYF.

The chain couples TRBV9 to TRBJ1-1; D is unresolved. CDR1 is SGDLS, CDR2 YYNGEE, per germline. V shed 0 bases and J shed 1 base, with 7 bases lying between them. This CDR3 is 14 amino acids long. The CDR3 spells CASSVANQNTEAFF. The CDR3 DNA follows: TGTGCCAGCAGCGTAGCTAACCAGAACACTGAAGCTTTCTTT.

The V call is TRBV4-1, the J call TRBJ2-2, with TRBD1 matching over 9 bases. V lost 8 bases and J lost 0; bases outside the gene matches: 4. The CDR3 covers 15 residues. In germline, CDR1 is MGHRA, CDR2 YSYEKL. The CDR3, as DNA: TGCGCCAGCGGCGGACAGGGGACGAACACCGGGGAGCTGTTTTTT. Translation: CASGGQGTNTGELFF.

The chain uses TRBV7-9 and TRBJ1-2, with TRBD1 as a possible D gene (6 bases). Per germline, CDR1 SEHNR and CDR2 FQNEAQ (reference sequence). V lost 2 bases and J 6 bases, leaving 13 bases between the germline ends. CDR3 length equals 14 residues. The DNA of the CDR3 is TGTGCCAGCAGCTTACCCCGGACAGATCATGGCTACACCTTC. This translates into CASSLPRTDHGYTF. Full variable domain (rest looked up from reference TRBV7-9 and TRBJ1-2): DTGVSQNPRHKITKRGQNVTFRCDPISEHNRLYWYRQTLGQGPEFLTYFQNEAQLEKSRLLSDRFSAERPKGSFSTLEIQRTEQGDSAMYLCASSLPRTDHGYTFGSGTRLTVV.

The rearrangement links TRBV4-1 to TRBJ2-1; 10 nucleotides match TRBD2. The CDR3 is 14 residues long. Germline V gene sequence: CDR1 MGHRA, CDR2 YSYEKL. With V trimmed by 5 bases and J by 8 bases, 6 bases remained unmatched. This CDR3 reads CASSERGGLDEQFF. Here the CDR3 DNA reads TGCGCCAGCAGCGAGCGGGGGGGCCTCGATGAGCAGTTCTTC.

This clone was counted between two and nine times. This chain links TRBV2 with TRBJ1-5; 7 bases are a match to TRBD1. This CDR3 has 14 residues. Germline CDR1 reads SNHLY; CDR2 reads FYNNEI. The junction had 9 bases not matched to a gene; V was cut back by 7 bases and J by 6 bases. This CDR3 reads CASTSETGRQPQHF. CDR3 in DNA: TGTGCCAGCACGTCTGAGACAGGGCGTCAGCCCCAGCATTTT.

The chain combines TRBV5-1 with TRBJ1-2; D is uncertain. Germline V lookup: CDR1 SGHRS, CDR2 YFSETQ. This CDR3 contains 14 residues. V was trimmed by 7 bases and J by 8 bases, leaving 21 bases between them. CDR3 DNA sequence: TGCGCCAGCGCGGCGGCTGACGGGTCTAGGGGCTACACCTTC. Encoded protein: CASAAADGSRGYTF.

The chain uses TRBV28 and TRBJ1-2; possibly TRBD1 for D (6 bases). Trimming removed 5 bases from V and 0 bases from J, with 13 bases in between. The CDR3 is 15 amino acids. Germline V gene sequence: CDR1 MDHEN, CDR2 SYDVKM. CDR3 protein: CASSVPQGPNYGYTF. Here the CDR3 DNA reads TGTGCCAGCAGTGTACCACAGGGACCTAACTATGGCTACACCTTC.

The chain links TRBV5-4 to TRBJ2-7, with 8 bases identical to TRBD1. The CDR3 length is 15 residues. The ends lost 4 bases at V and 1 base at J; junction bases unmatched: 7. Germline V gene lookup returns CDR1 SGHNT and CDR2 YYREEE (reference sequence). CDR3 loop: CASSRTQGVSYEQYF. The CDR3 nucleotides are TGTGCCAGCAGCCGGACACAGGGGGTTTCCTACGAGCAGTACTTC.

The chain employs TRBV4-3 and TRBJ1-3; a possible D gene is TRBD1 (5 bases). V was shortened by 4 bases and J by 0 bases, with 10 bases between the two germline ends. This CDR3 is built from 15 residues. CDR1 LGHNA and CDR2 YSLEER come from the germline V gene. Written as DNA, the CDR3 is TGCGCCAGCAGCCTTGCAAGGGGCTCTGGAAACACCATATATTTT. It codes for CASSLARGSGNTIYF.

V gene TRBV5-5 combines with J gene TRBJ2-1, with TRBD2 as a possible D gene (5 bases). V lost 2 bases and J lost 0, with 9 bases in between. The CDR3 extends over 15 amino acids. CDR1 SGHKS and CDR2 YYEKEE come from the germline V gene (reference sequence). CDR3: CASSFGVGSYNEQFF. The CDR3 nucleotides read TGTGCCAGCAGCTTCGGGGTAGGCTCCTACAATGAGCAGTTCTTC.

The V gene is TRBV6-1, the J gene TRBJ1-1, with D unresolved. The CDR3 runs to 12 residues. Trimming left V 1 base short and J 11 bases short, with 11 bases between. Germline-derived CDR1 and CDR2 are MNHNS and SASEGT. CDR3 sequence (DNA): TGTGCCAGCAGTGAAGGATCAGCGGGGGCTTTCTTT. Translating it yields CASSEGSAGAFF.

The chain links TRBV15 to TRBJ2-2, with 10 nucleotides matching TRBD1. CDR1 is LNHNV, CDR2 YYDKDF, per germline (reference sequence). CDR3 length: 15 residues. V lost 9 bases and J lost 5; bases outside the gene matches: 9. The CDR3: CATIPGTGETGELFF. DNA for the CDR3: TGTGCCACAATCCCCGGGACAGGGGAGACCGGGGAGCTGTTTTTT.

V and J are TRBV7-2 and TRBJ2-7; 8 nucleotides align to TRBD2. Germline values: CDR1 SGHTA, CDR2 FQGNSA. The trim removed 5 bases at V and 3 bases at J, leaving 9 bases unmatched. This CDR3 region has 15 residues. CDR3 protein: CASSPPGLESYEQYF. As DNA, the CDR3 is TGTGCCAGCAGCCCGCCGGGACTAGAGAGCTACGAGCAGTACTTC.

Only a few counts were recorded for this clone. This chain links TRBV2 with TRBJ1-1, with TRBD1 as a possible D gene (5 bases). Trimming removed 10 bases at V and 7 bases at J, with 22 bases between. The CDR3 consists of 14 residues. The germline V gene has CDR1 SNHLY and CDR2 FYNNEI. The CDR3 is CATDLPTPGREAFF. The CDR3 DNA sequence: TGTGCCACCGATCTACCGACCCCAGGGCGTGAAGCTTTCTTT.

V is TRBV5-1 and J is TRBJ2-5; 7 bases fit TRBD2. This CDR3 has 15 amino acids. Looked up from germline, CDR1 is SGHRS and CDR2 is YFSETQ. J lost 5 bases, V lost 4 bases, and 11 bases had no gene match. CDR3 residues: CASSLTQVGGETQYF. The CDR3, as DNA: TGCGCCAGCAGCCTAACCCAGGTGGGGGGGGAGACCCAGTACTTC.

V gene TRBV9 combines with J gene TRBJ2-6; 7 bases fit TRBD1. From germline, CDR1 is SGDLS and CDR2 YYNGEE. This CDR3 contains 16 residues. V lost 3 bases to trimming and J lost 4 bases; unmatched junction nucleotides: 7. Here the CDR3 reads CASSGSRGPGANVLTF. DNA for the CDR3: TGTGCCAGCAGCGGGAGTAGGGGGCCCGGGGCCAACGTCCTGACTTTC.

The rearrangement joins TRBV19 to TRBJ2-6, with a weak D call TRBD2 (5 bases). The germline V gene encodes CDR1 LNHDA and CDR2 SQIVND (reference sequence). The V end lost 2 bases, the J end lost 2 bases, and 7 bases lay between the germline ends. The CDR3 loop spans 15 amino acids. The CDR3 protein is CASSISGAGANVLTF. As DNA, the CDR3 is TGTGCCAGTAGTATATCCGGGGCTGGGGCCAACGTCCTGACTTTC.

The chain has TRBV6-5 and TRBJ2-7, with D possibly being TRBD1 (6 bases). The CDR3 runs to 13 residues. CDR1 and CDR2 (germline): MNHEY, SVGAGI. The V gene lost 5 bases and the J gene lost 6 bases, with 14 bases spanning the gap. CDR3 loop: CASSLGTSAEQYF. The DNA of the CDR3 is TGTGCCAGCAGTCTCGGGACAAGCGCCGAGCAGTACTTC.

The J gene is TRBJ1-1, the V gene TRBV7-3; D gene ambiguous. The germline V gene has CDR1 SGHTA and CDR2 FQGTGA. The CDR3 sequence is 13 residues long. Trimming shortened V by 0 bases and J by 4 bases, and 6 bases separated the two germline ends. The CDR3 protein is CASSLTFLTEAFF. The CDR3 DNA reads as TGTGCCAGCAGCTTAACATTTCTCACTGAAGCTTTCTTT.

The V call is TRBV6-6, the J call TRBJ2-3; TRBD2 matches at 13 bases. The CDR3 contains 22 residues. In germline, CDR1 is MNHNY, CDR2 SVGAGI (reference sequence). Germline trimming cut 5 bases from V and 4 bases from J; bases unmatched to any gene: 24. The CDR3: CASSPRGRTSGGHLTFPDTQYF. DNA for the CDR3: TGTGCCAGCAGTCCAAGGGGCCGGACTAGCGGGGGCCACCTTACATTCCCAGATACGCAGTATTTT.

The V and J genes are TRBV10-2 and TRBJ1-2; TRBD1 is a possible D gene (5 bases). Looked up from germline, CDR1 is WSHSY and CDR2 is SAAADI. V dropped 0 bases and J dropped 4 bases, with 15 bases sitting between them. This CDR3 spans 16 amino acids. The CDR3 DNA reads TGCGCCAGCAGTGAGTCGGGATTTATTCAGGGCTATGGCTACACCTTC. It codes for CASSESGFIQGYGYTF.